This TCR beta chain was captured in a study of PD-1 blockade in mismatch repair-deficient tumors. Study summary: All were previously treated, progressing patients with eleven to twelve mismatch repair-deficient cancer types.

Notes on the study in general: Tumor-resident clones, often undetectable pretreatment in blood, expanded then contracted after pembrolizumab.

The repertoire was sequenced with immunoSEQ multiplex PCR; TCRdb's copy has only in-frame clones and lacks some. Among 100,000 or so clones, approximately 83% were seen once, and the ten largest hold roughly 6.3%. Trimming took 6 bases from V and 5 from J; bases not matched to a gene: 3. The germline gives CDR1 DFQATT, CDR2 SNEGSKA (reference sequence). This CDR3 contains 11 residues. As concerns this clone: The antigen is not known.

The chain joins TRBV20-1 to TRBJ2-5, with TRBD2 matching over 7 bases. This receptor was taken from an adult with mismatch repair-deficient cancer. The specimen comprised peripheral blood, sampled roughly 36 weeks after starting pembrolizumab. CDR3 nucleotide sequence: TGCAGTGCGATCGGGGGGGAGACCCAGTACTTC. It yields the protein CSAIGGETQYF.